A selection of T cell receptor beta chains follows, all from one sample in a study of Tregs in tolerant kidney transplant recipients. The protocol was immunoSEQ multiplex PCR, while the TCRdb copy is restricted to in-frame clones and leaves out a portion. The table includes roughly 99,000 clones, over 85% detected once. The sequencing here drew on CD4+ T cells from blood, taken before the transplant. The receptors come from a human donor who received a combined kidney and bone marrow transplant. CDR3s include the opening cysteine and the closing phenylalanine or tryptophan. The D gene is left open where the match is weak. For some rows the clone size is stated as once, few or many, or as a class when expanded; others skip it.

TRBV6-5	TRBJ2-2	-	15	TRBD2	TGTGCCAGCAGTTCAGCGGGACTATTGGCCGGGGAGCTGTTTTTT	CASSSAGLLAGELFF
TRBV7-8	TRBJ1-1	once	14	-	TGTGCCAGCAGCTATACAGGGAGGGCCACTGAAGCTTTCTTT	CASSYTGRATEAFF
TRBV5-4	TRBJ1-2	-	18	-	TGTGCCAGCAGGGGGGGTGGACTGGGACCTCAAACTAACTATGGCTACACCTTC	CASRGGGLGPQTNYGYTF
TRBV7-3	TRBJ2-5	-	14	TRBD2	TGTGCCAGCAGCCCCGCGGGAGGGGAGGAGACCCAGTACTTC	CASSPAGGEETQYF
TRBV7-9	TRBJ1-4	-	17	TRBD1	TGTGCCAGCAGCTCGACCGGGACAGGGGGCTGGTCGGAAAAACTGTTTTTT	CASSSTGTGGWSEKLFF
TRBV25-1	TRBJ1-4	few	11	-	TGTGCCAGCGGCATAAATGAAAAACTGTTTTTT	CASGINEKLFF
TRBV6-1	TRBJ1-2	-	14	-	TGTGCCAGCAGTGAATGGCCAGGCGACTATGGCTACACCTTC	CASSEWPGDYGYTF
TRBV5-4	TRBJ2-2	-	16	-	TGTGCCAGCAGCTTGGTGGGCCAGACGAACACCGGGGAGCTGTTTTTT	CASSLVGQTNTGELFF
TRBV7-9	TRBJ1-1	-	12	-	TGTGCCAGCACCCTCCCGTTCGGGGGGGCTTTCTTT	CASTLPFGGAFF
TRBV9	TRBJ2-2	-	19	TRBD2	TGTGCCAGCAGCGTCTCCGGGACTAGCGGGGGGACCTACACCGGGGAGCTGTTTTTT	CASSVSGTSGGTYTGELFF
TRBV23-1	TRBJ2-5	-	16	TRBD1	TGCGCCAGCAGTCAATCGGACCGGACAGGCCGGGAGACCCAGTACTTC	CASSQSDRTGRETQYF
TRBV4-2	TRBJ1-2	once	14	-	TGTGCCAGCAGCCACCAAACAAGGGGGTATGGCTACACCTTC	CASSHQTRGYGYTF
TRBV27	TRBJ1-2	-	17	TRBD1	TGTGCCAGCAGTCCCTTACCGGGACAGGGAAATTTGCGTGGCTACACCTTC	CASSPLPGQGNLRGYTF
TRBV6-1	TRBJ2-2	-	15	-	TGTGCCAGCAGTTGGACAGTCTTCATCACCGGGGAGCTGTTTTTT	CASSWTVFITGELFF
TRBV19	TRBJ2-1	few	14	-	TGTGCCAGTAGTTCTCCGGGACTCCTGAATGAGCAGTTCTTC	CASSSPGLLNEQFF
TRBV7-2	TRBJ2-1	-	17	TRBD2	TGTGCCAGCAGCTTAAGTGTGACTAGCGTGACCTACAATGAGCAGTTCTTC	CASSLSVTSVTYNEQFF
TRBV4-2	TRBJ1-1	-	16	TRBD1	TGTGCCAGCAGCCAAGAGGGACAGGGGGGGAACACTGAAGCTTTCTTT	CASSQEGQGGNTEAFF
TRBV6-6	TRBJ2-7	few	14	-	TGTGCCAGCAGTGACCTTAGGGGCTACTACGAGCAGTACTTC	CASSDLRGYYEQYF
TRBV9	TRBJ2-5	few	18	TRBD2	TGTGCCAGCAGCTCACGACTAGCGGGGAGTACCTCAGGCGGGACCCAGTACTTC	CASSSRLAGSTSGGTQYF
TRBV2	TRBJ2-3	-	16	TRBD1	TGTGCCAGCAGTGAAACGCCCTGGGACAGGGGAGATACGCAGTATTTT	CASSETPWDRGDTQYF
TRBV5-1	TRBJ2-7	-	16	TRBD2	TGCGCCAGCAGCCCAACGCCGGGACTAGCGTCCAACGAGCAGTACTTC	CASSPTPGLASNEQYF
TRBV30	TRBJ2-1	-	16	-	TGTGCCTGGAGTGTGGAGAAATTTCGGTCCTACAATGAGCAGTTCTTC	CAWSVEKFRSYNEQFF
TRBV11-2	TRBJ2-1	-	13	-	TGTGCCAGCAGCGTCCAATCCTACAATGAGCAGTTCTTC	CASSVQSYNEQFF
TRBV28	TRBJ2-7	-	15	-	TGTGCCAGCAGCAATAATCGACAGTGGAACTACGAGCAGTACTTC	CASSNNRQWNYEQYF
TRBV11-3	TRBJ1-3	-	15	-	TGTGCCAGCAGCTTAAACCCAGGGGACGGAAACACCATATATTTT	CASSLNPGDGNTIYF
TRBV5-1	TRBJ2-7	-	16	-	TGCGCCAGCAGCTTCTCTAGCCGGGGGGCCTCCTACGAGCAGTACTTC	CASSFSSRGASYEQYF
TRBV6-6	TRBJ2-1	-	13	-	TGTGCCAGCATCAGGGCAGGAGACAATGAGCAGTTCTTC	CASIRAGDNEQFF
TRBV7-9	TRBJ2-5	-	14	TRBD2	TGTGCCAGCAGCTTGGCGGGAGGGCCGGAGACCCAGTACTTC	CASSLAGGPETQYF
TRBV2	TRBJ2-2	-	16	-	TGTGCCAGCAGGATGTACAGGGTTTTCGACACCGGGGAGCTGTTTTTT	CASRMYRVFDTGELFF
TRBV11-2	TRBJ2-7	-	19	TRBD2	TGTGCCAGCAGCTTAGGGGTGACTAGCGGGAGGGCCCCTAGCTACGAGCAGTACTTC	CASSLGVTSGRAPSYEQYF
TRBV10-3	TRBJ2-1	-	13	TRBD1	TGTGCCATCCGGGACAGGGGGGACAATGAGCAGTTCTTC	CAIRDRGDNEQFF
TRBV2	TRBJ1-5	-	18	TRBD1	TGTGCCAGCAGTGATGTAGGGACAGGGGGCTGGTTTGGTCAGCCCCAGCATTTT	CASSDVGTGGWFGQPQHF
TRBV7-3	TRBJ2-3	-	16	TRBD2	TGTGCCAGCAGCTCCCAGACTAGCTTGCGCACAGATACGCAGTATTTT	CASSSQTSLRTDTQYF
TRBV18	TRBJ1-1	few	14	-	TGTGCCAGCTCACCACGAGGGCTGGGCACTGAAGCTTTCTTT	CASSPRGLGTEAFF
TRBV7-9	TRBJ1-4	-	14	-	TGTGCCAGCAGCCAAGAGGGGGTGAATGAAAAACTGTTTTTT	CASSQEGVNEKLFF
TRBV6-6	TRBJ2-5	-	14	TRBD2	TGTGCCAGCAGTTACGGGGGGGGCCAAGAGACCCAGTACTTC	CASSYGGGQETQYF
TRBV10-3	TRBJ2-1	-	13	TRBD2	TGTGCCATCAGCCTCGGACTAGCCGGGGAGCAGTTCTTC	CAISLGLAGEQFF
TRBV29-1	TRBJ2-2	-	15	-	TGCAGCGTCCTCGTGGGACACCTGGGCACCGGGGAGCTGTTTTTT	CSVLVGHLGTGELFF
TRBV19	TRBJ1-2	-	15	TRBD1	TGTGCCAGTAGGCTACTAAAGACAGGGGCCTATGGCTACACCTTC	CASRLLKTGAYGYTF
TRBV2	TRBJ1-5	-	16	-	TGTGCCAGCAGTGATTTTTTAACAGGGTTTAATCAGCCCCAGCATTTT	CASSDFLTGFNQPQHF
TRBV5-4	TRBJ1-1	-	15	-	TGTGCCAGCAGCCACCCGCAGACAGGACACACTGAAGCTTTCTTT	CASSHPQTGHTEAFF
TRBV6-1	TRBJ1-1	-	15	TRBD1	TGTGCCATCAGGTTTTCAGACAGGGCGAACACTGAAGCTTTCTTT	CAIRFSDRANTEAFF
TRBV10-3	TRBJ2-2	-	15	TRBD1	TGTGCCATCAGGGGACAGGGGGCGGACACCGGGGAGCTGTTTTTT	CAIRGQGADTGELFF
TRBV10-3	TRBJ2-7	-	16	TRBD2	TGTGCCATCAGTTCCTTAGCGGGAGGGCCCACCTACGAGCAGTACTTC	CAISSLAGGPTYEQYF
TRBV7-3	TRBJ2-3	-	14	-	TGTGCCAGCAGCTCCCTCGGGGGACCAGATACGCAGTATTTT	CASSSLGGPDTQYF
TRBV6-6	TRBJ2-1	-	14	TRBD2	TGTGCCAGCAGTATGGGACTAGGTCGGAATGAGCAGTTCTTC	CASSMGLGRNEQFF
TRBV2	TRBJ1-1	-	14	TRBD1	TGTGCCAGCAGTGAACCAGGGGGATTCACTGAAGCTTTCTTT	CASSEPGGFTEAFF
TRBV18	TRBJ2-3	-	18	TRBD1	TGTGCCAGCTCACGCCGGACAGGGACTTCCCTTAGCCCAGATACGCAGTATTTT	CASSRRTGTSLSPDTQYF
TRBV19	TRBJ2-7	once	12	-	TGTGCCAGATGGGCAGGTCCTTACGAGCAGTACTTC	CARWAGPYEQYF
TRBV5-1	TRBJ2-1	once	15	TRBD2	TGCGCCAGCGGCTTGTTGGGAGGGCCCTACAATGAGCAGTTCTTC	CASGLLGGPYNEQFF
TRBV7-2	TRBJ2-5	-	14	-	TGTGCCAGCAGCTTAGCAGGGGACCAAGAGACCCAGTACTTC	CASSLAGDQETQYF
TRBV18	TRBJ1-2	-	13	-	TGTGCCAGCTCACCGTCAGGGGACTATGGCTACACCTTC	CASSPSGDYGYTF